What follows are 8 T cell receptor beta chains derived from one specimen sequenced in a study of blood T cell repertoires in COVID-19. Sequencing was performed with immunoSEQ multiplex PCR; in TCRdb, only in-frame clones are kept and a portion is missing. The sample lists more than 90,000 clones, about 87% occurring once. Sequencing was carried out using peripheral blood. Source of these receptors: a woman aged 25-40 years with acute or convalescent COVID-19.

The chain is built from TRBV15 and TRBJ2-6, with 7 nucleotides matching TRBD2. V trimming: 1 base; J trimming: 0 bases; junction bases outside the gene matches: 3. The germline V gene encodes CDR1 LNHNV and CDR2 YYDKDF (reference sequence). This CDR3 is built from 17 residues. The CDR3 DNA sequence: TGTGCCACCAGCAGAGGCGGGGGAAGCTCTGGGGCCAACGTCCTGACTTTC. Its translation is CATSRGGGSSGANVLTF.

The V gene is TRBV6-5, the J gene TRBJ1-6, with unresolved D. Germline assignment: CDR1 MNHEY and CDR2 SVGAGI. The CDR3 runs to 16 residues. Trimming stripped 2 bases from V and 6 bases from J, with 14 bases between. In nucleotides, the CDR3 is TGTGCCAGCAGTTACGAGCAGCGTATTTCTAATTCACCCCTCCACTTT. Protein product: CASSYEQRISNSPLHF.

This chain uses TRBV6-2 or TRBV6-3 with TRBJ1-5, with D unclear. Trimming removed 1 base at V and 0 bases at J, with 4 bases between. Germline assignment: CDR1 MNHEY and CDR2 SVGEGT. The CDR3 has 14 residues. CDR3 amino acids: CASSYFLSNQPQHF. The CDR3 DNA follows: TGTGCCAGCAGTTACTTTCTTAGCAATCAGCCCCAGCATTTT.

This chain connects TRBV12-5 to TRBJ2-7; 9 nucleotides line up with TRBD2. Germline loops: CDR1 LGHNT, CDR2 FRNRAP. The CDR3 has 16 residues. V lost 7 bases to trimming and J lost 1 base; unmatched junction nucleotides: 11. CDR3 coding DNA: TGTGCTAGTGTCCCTCCCTTGGGACTAGCATCCTACGAGCAGTACTTC. This gives the protein CASVPPLGLASYEQYF.

This clone appeared a single time. The V and J genes are TRBV5-1 and TRBJ1-1, with D unresolved. Trimming took off 1 base at V and 5 bases at J, with 12 bases between the two ends. The CDR3 loop spans 14 amino acids. Germline lookup yields CDR1 SGHRS and CDR2 YFSETQ. For the CDR3, the DNA is TGCGCCAGCAGCTTGTTGCACGTAGAGACTGAAGCTTTCTTT. Translated, it gives CASSLLHVETEAFF.

The rearrangement uses TRBV6-1 and TRBJ1-5, with unresolved D. The germline V and J ends were trimmed by 4 bases and 7 bases, with 17 bases remaining between them. Germline CDR1 and CDR2: MNHNS and SASEGT. This CDR3 is 15 amino acids long. This CDR3 reads CASSVTVIFTQPQHF. DNA for the CDR3: TGTGCCAGCAGTGTAACAGTGATCTTTACGCAGCCCCAGCATTTT.

The rearrangement links TRBV5-1 to TRBJ1-2; D unclear. The CDR3 spans 13 residues. V gave up 2 bases and J gave up 8 bases, with 13 bases separating them. The germline CDR1 and CDR2 sequences are SGHRS and YFSETQ. The CDR3 sequence: CASSFHISEGYTF. CDR3 sequence (DNA): TGCGCCAGCAGCTTTCACATATCTGAAGGCTACACCTTC.

The J gene is TRBJ2-1, the V gene TRBV5-5; D not certain. The length of the CDR3 is 10 residues. Trimming took 3 bases from V and 7 from J, leaving 2 bases between them. Per the germline V gene, CDR1 is SGHKS and CDR2 is YYEKEE (reference sequence). DNA of the CDR3: TGTGCCAGCAGCTCTAATGAGCAGTTCTTC. Translating gives CASSSNEQFF.